This is a list of T cell receptor beta chains from one sample in a study of cytomegalovirus exposure and HLA in healthy donors. The table came from immunoSEQ multiplex PCR; TCRdb's copy has only in-frame clones and leaves some out. The sample records 120,000 to 150,000 clones, 65% to 85% being singletons. The sequencing input was PBMCs. The receptors come from a woman aged 40 to 50 in good health and CMV-seropositive. CDR3s include the opening cysteine and the closing phenylalanine or tryptophan. Each record gives: CDR3 length, J gene, V gene, CDR3 protein.

13 | TRBJ2-6 | TRBV28 | CASSLGGANVLTF
15 | TRBJ1-5 | TRBV28 | CASSPSTGLVSPQHF
16 | TRBJ2-5 | TRBV19 | CASRTRGESIGETQYF
13 | TRBJ2-7 | TRBV27 | CASSPQGLSEQYF
13 | TRBJ2-5 | TRBV7-9 | CASSRGGQETQYF
16 | TRBJ1-1 | TRBV9 | CASSVVGDRLNTEAFF
15 | TRBJ2-1 | TRBV7-6 | CASSFGGTSYNEQFF
13 | TRBJ2-7 | TRBV6-6 | CASSYPATGEQYF
17 | TRBJ1-1 | TRBV7-2 | CASSLGGIGGANTEAFF
16 | TRBJ2-3 | TRBV18 | CASSPLAGGSTDTQYF
15 | TRBJ1-5 | TRBV4-3 | CASSQDSGNNQPQHF
16 | TRBJ2-1 | TRBV5-4 | CASSLDVGSSYNEQFF
16 | TRBJ1-5 | TRBV28 | CASSSPGQRTNQPQHF
15 | TRBJ2-7 | TRBV15 | CATSRDGTGLHEQYF
16 | TRBJ2-3 | TRBV7-6 | CASSSDAGGPPDTQYF
15 | . | TRBV4-2 | CASSQDSGGDYEQYF
14 | TRBJ2-7 | TRBV5-1 | CASSPGQGAYEQYF
12 | TRBJ1-1 | TRBV6-5 | CASSFQDTEAFF
14 | TRBJ2-7 | TRBV7-8 | CASSLGLATYEQYF
15 | TRBJ1-2 | TRBV4-2 | CASSEDSDRDYGYTF
15 | TRBJ1-1 | TRBV6-5 | CASSYSSGARTEAFF
18 | TRBJ2-3 | TRBV5-1 | CASSFGLAGITSTDTQYF
12 | TRBJ2-7 | TRBV19 | CASSAQGDEQYF
15 | TRBJ2-7 | TRBV6-5 | CASRSLGLSSYEQYF
15 | TRBJ1-6 | TRBV10-2 | CASGEETGVGSPLHF
15 | TRBJ1-6 | TRBV6-5 | CASSYITGSGSPLHF
12 | TRBJ2-1 | TRBV2 | CASSGLGDEQFF
14 | TRBJ1-6 | TRBV6-5 | CASSRTGGNSPLHF
16 | TRBJ2-3 | TRBV7-2 | CASSLALAGGGDTQYF
12 | TRBJ1-2 | TRBV7-2 | CASRLDRAAYTF
13 | TRBJ1-2 | TRBV6-1 | CASSLTGTYGYTF
15 | TRBJ2-7 | TRBV7-6 | CASSLADTGPYEQYF
15 | TRBJ2-2 | TRBV10-3 | CAIKTDREYTGELFF
12 | TRBJ1-2 | TRBV29-1 | CSVGGQNYGYTF
15 | TRBJ2-3 | TRBV11-2 | CASSPGAGATDTQYF
13 | TRBJ2-3 | TRBV7-8 | CASSQEGTDTQYF
14 | TRBJ1-4 | TRBV28 | CASSLPAGAGKLFF
14 | TRBJ1-2 | TRBV5-4 | CASSLQGLVNGYTF
15 | TRBJ1-1 | TRBV27 | CASSFNANRDTEAFF
16 | TRBJ2-6 | TRBV28 | CASSLSPGNGANVLTF
18 | TRBJ2-3 | TRBV27 | CASRKLKPGQGITDTQYF
15 | TRBJ2-7 | TRBV27 | CASGPAPRSSYEQYF
19 | TRBJ1-2 | TRBV9 | CASSHFGAGTGAINYGYTF
15 | TRBJ2-2 | TRBV7-6 | CASSWAGTNTGELFF
15 | TRBJ2-1 | TRBV9 | CASSLKGESYNEQFF
13 | TRBJ1-2 | TRBV7-9 | CASSLSTPGGYTF
14 | TRBJ1-1 | TRBV4-1 | CASSLLTGTTEAFF
13 | TRBJ1-1 | TRBV27 | CASSTTVATEAFF